This passage covers 13 T cell receptor beta chains from one sample sequenced in a study of technical replicates of blood from a handful of donors. Libraries were prepared by immunoSEQ multiplex PCR; TCRdb keeps only in-frame clonotypes and omits some of them. This sample yields roughly 70,000 clones, of which 95% to 97% are seen a single time; approximately 0.3% belongs to the top ten. Sequencing was carried out using T cells isolated from PBMCs. The receptors stem from a human donor in good health.

V gene TRBV7-9 combines with J gene TRBJ2-6; 7 bases agree with TRBD1. Per germline, CDR1 SEHNR and CDR2 FQNEAQ (reference sequence). With V trimmed by 0 bases and J by 2 bases, 4 bases remained unmatched. This CDR3 contains 17 residues. CDR3 nucleotide sequence: TGTGCCAGCAGCTTAGCACAGGGGCGAACTGGGGCCAACGTCCTGACTTTC. Translation: CASSLAQGRTGANVLTF.

This chain uses TRBV18 with TRBJ1-1; the match to TRBD1 covers 8 bases. Trimming at V came to 5 bases and at J to 6 bases, leaving 5 bases not matched to a gene. The CDR3 consists of 13 residues. Germline V gives CDR1 KGHSH, CDR2 LQKENI. Here the CDR3 DNA reads TGTGCCAGCTCATCTCTACAGGGGGCTGAAGCTTTCTTT. Translated: CASSSLQGAEAFF.

The chain combines TRBV6-6 with TRBJ1-5; weak D call: TRBD1 (6 bases). Germline V gene data show CDR1 as MNHNY and CDR2 as SVGAGI (reference sequence). Trimming took 6 bases from V and 5 from J, leaving 17 bases between them. The CDR3 sequence is 15 residues long. CDR3: CASSVLNRDDQPQHF. DNA of the CDR3: TGTGCCAGCAGCGTCCTCAACAGGGACGATCAGCCCCAGCATTTT.

This rearrangement joins TRBV11-2 to TRBJ2-7; TRBD1 matches 9 bases. CDR3 length: 15 residues. The ends lost 1 base at V and 0 bases at J; junction bases unmatched: 1. Germline V gene sequence: CDR1 SGHAT, CDR2 FQNNGV. CDR3 coding DNA: TGTGCCAGCAGCTTAGTGGACAGGGGCTCCTACGAGCAGTACTTC. Translating gives CASSLVDRGSYEQYF.

This clone was found once. The rearrangement joins TRBV28 to TRBJ2-1; TRBD2 agrees at 7 bases. Per germline, CDR1 MDHEN and CDR2 SYDVKM. The junction had 16 bases not matched to a gene; V was cut back by 3 bases and J by 8 bases. The CDR3 runs 17 residues. The CDR3 protein is CASSFASGPHPRDEQFF. The CDR3 nucleotides are TGTGCCAGCAGTTTTGCTAGCGGACCCCACCCTAGGGATGAGCAGTTCTTC.

The chain combines TRBV11-2 with TRBJ2-3; 8 nucleotides agree with TRBD2. Germline loops: CDR1 SGHAT, CDR2 FQNNGV. The CDR3 spans 15 residues. The V gene end was trimmed by 1 base and the J gene end by 6 bases; junction bases not matched to a gene: 6. The CDR3, as DNA: TGTGCCAGCAGCTTAGGAGCGGGAGAGGCGGATACGCAGTATTTT. Translated, it gives CASSLGAGEADTQYF.

The chain uses TRBV13 and TRBJ2-7, with D tentatively TRBD2 (6 bases). V lost 5 bases and J 1 base, leaving 9 bases between the germline ends. Germline V CDR1 and CDR2: PRHDT, FYEKMQ (reference sequence). This CDR3 is 13 amino acids long. Here the CDR3 reads CASSPGGSYEQYF. The CDR3 DNA is TGTGCCAGCAGCCCCGGGGGTTCCTACGAGCAGTACTTC.

The chain uses TRBV5-8 and TRBJ1-5, with a weak D call TRBD1 (6 bases). Trimming left V 4 bases short and J 1 base short, with 12 bases between. CDR1 and CDR2 from the germline V gene are SGHTS and YDEGEE. The CDR3 extends over 15 amino acids. This CDR3 is CASSRGSPSNQPQHF. As DNA, the CDR3 is TGTGCCAGCAGCAGGGGGTCCCCAAGCAATCAGCCCCAGCATTTT.

V is TRBV10-3 and J is TRBJ2-7; 7 bases line up with TRBD2. The CDR3 has 15 residues. Germline lookup yields CDR1 ENHRY and CDR2 SYGVKD. With V trimmed by 2 bases and J by 6 bases, 10 bases remained unmatched. CDR3 sequence reads: CAISESGTPSREQYF. CDR3 DNA: TGTGCCATCAGTGAGAGCGGGACTCCTTCACGCGAGCAGTACTTC.

The chain recombines TRBV30 with TRBJ1-2; 9 bases match TRBD1. This CDR3 spans 15 amino acids. With V trimmed by 1 base and J by 4 bases, 7 bases remained unmatched. CDR1 and CDR2 from the germline V gene are GTSNPN and SVGIG (reference sequence). In DNA, the CDR3 is TGTGCCTGGAGTGGGGACAGGGAAAGCGTCTATGGCTACACCTTC. Translation gives CAWSGDRESVYGYTF.

V is TRBV6-4 and J is TRBJ2-6, with 11 bases identical to TRBD2. Trimming took 3 bases from V and 3 from J; bases not matched to a gene: 1. CDR3 size: 16 residues. CDR1 and CDR2 (germline): MRHNA, SNTAGT. CDR3 DNA: TGTGCCAGCAGTGAAACTAGCGGGAGTGGGGCCAACGTCCTGACTTTC. This codes for CASSETSGSGANVLTF.

This clone was seen more than once but under ten times. This sequence joins TRBV19 and TRBJ2-2; possible D gene TRBD2, 5 bases. Germline loops: CDR1 LNHDA, CDR2 SQIVND (reference sequence). Trimming shortened V by 7 bases and J by 5 bases, and 11 bases separated the two germline ends. CDR3 length: 13 residues. The CDR3 loop is CASIKWETGELFF. DNA for the CDR3: TGTGCCAGTATTAAGTGGGAGACCGGGGAGCTGTTTTTT.

The chain employs TRBV6-5 and TRBJ1-2; D call uncertain. Germline loops: CDR1 MNHEY, CDR2 SVGAGI. Trimming took off 0 bases at V and 3 bases at J, with 11 bases between the two ends. CDR3 length: 15 amino acids. The CDR3 reads CASSYSMSRDYGYTF. Written as DNA, the CDR3 is TGTGCCAGCAGTTACTCGATGTCGAGGGACTATGGCTACACCTTC.